This is a list of T cell receptor beta chains from one sample in a study of graft-versus-host responses after intestinal transplantation. Data came from immunoSEQ multiplex PCR; TCRdb stores just in-frame clones and leaves some out. The table includes tens of thousands of clones, about 91% detected once. The antigens of these receptors remain unknown. Sequences were derived from unstimulated CD4+ T cells sorted from spleen or lymph node cells, sampled before transplant. These receptors all come from a human donor who was the organ donor for an intestinal transplant. The CDR3 runs from the conserved cysteine through the conserved F or W.

V	J	CDR3
TRBV27	TRBJ1-6	CASGQGNNSPLHF
TRBV18	TRBJ2-2	CASSTGTAQTAELFF
TRBV14	TRBJ1-6	CASSRTGGNSPLHF
TRBV11-3	TRBJ2-7	CASSLTTSGWDYEQYF
TRBV7-9	TRBJ1-4	CASSPRQGGSLVEKLFF
TRBV4-1	TRBJ2-7	CASSQLGTGTTYEQYF
TRBV6-1	TRBJ1-2	CASSVVQGVTGYTF
TRBV10-3	TRBJ2-7	CAISPGQGSYEQYF
TRBV4-1	TRBJ1-2	CASSQDQVSNYGYTF
TRBV7-2	TRBJ2-1	CASSRTGDAYNEQFF
TRBV18	TRBJ1-2	CASSPLGQDYVGYTF
TRBV6-1	TRBJ2-7	CASSHSYEQYF
TRBV6-4	TRBJ1-3	CASSAQAGNTIYF
TRBV27	TRBJ2-3	CASSPDLTGTDTQYF
TRBV11-2	TRBJ2-1	CASSERLSVYNEQFF
TRBV6-1	TRBJ1-5	CASREPGTGRQPQHF
TRBV10-3	TRBJ2-5	CAIRQGAETQYF
TRBV7-9	TRBJ2-3	CASSLSGGTDTQYF
TRBV6-5	TRBJ1-1	CASNQIQGTEAFF
TRBV10-2	TRBJ2-3	CASRLAEVDTQYF
TRBV7-9	TRBJ2-7	CASSLDWRGEQYF
TRBV28	TRBJ2-3	CASSPRRETDTQYF
TRBV11-2	TRBJ2-3	CASSLYLAGSDTQYF
TRBV6-6	TRBJ1-6	CASSPSLGPGSPLHF
TRBV10-3	TRBJ2-7	CAISESVGTGDSYEQYF
TRBV27	TRBJ1-4	CASRFSSSEKLFF
TRBV30	TRBJ2-1	CAWNNRGDDEQFF
TRBV5-1	TRBJ1-4	CASMQGPNEKLFF
TRBV6-5	TRBJ2-1	CASSNRLAGYNEQFF
TRBV11-2	TRBJ1-1	CASSLFTGGVKAFF
TRBV14	TRBJ2-3	CASSRRTSGRGADTQYF
TRBV10-3	TRBJ2-1	CAISNGLADEQFF
TRBV2	TRBJ1-1	CATPRDRGRRNTEAFF